These 26 T cell receptor beta chains originate from one sample sequenced in a study of T cells in tuberculosis. Sequencing was performed with immunoSEQ multiplex PCR; in TCRdb, only in-frame clones are kept and a portion is missing. The sample holds around 33,000 clones; just under 95% are singletons and the top ten take around 7.7%. What was sequenced was PBMCs. The source is a donor between 10 and 35 years old with latent tuberculosis or without tuberculosis infection. Some clones in this sample may be carry-over from other donors' samples.

The CDR3 sequence: CASSPRTWGGEQFF. The CDR3 DNA reads as TGTGCCAGTAGTCCACGGACCTGGGGGGGCGAGCAGTTCTTC. The chain employs TRBV19 and TRBJ2-1, with a possible D match to TRBD2 (7 bases). The CDR3 covers 14 residues. V was pared by 5 bases and J by 10 bases, with 18 bases between. Germline V gene sequence: CDR1 LNHDA, CDR2 SQIVND (reference sequence).

V usage is TRBV5-1 and J usage is TRBJ2-3; the D gene is possibly TRBD2 (7 bases). The CDR3 extends over 17 amino acids. V gave up 0 bases and J gave up 4 bases, with 18 bases separating them. Per the germline V gene, CDR1 is SGHRS and CDR2 is YFSETQ. CDR3 protein: CASSLAGFAGAADTQYF. The CDR3 DNA reads TGCGCCAGCAGCTTGGCTGGGTTCGCGGGGGCAGCAGATACGCAGTATTTT.

The chain carries TRBV7-2 and TRBJ2-3, with TRBD2 identical over 9 bases. V was clipped by 1 base and J by 3 bases; unmatched bases: 2. The CDR3 runs 15 residues. CDR1 is SGHTA and CDR2 is FQGNSA in the germline V gene. The CDR3 nucleotides are TGTGCCAGCAGCTTAGTTAGCGGGGGTACAGATACGCAGTATTTT. It yields the protein CASSLVSGGTDTQYF. Full variable domain (outside the CDR3, taken from reference TRBV7-2 and TRBJ2-3): GAGVSQSPSNKVTEKGKDVELRCDPISGHTALYWYRQSLGQGLEFLIYFQGNSAPDKSGLPSDRFSAERTGGSVSTLTIQRTQQEDSAVYLCASSLVSGGTDTQYFGPGTRLTVL.

This clone was picked up a small number of times. This CDR3 is CASSFRTGEYYEQYF. The CDR3 coding sequence is TGTGCCAGCAGTTTCCGGACAGGGGAGTACTACGAGCAGTACTTC. The chain joins TRBV27 to TRBJ2-7; 9 nucleotides align to TRBD1. There are 15 residues in the CDR3. The germline CDR1 and CDR2 sequences are MNHEY and SMNVEV (reference sequence). Unmatched junction bases numbered 6, after V lost 3 bases and J lost 3 bases.

V is TRBV11-2 and J is TRBJ2-7; possible D gene TRBD1, 7 bases. The V and J ends lost 4 bases and 6 bases respectively, with 16 bases between them. Germline assignment: CDR1 SGHAT and CDR2 FQNNGV. CDR3 length: 14 amino acids. CDR3 sequence (DNA): TGTGCCAGCAGCTCTGGCGGGACAGTCATCGAGCAGTACTTC. It translates to CASSSGGTVIEQYF.

This clone was detected once. The chain links TRBV2 to TRBJ2-3; 8 bases fit TRBD2. V gave up 5 bases and J gave up 3 bases; unmatched junction bases: 7. Per germline, CDR1 SNHLY and CDR2 FYNNEI. The CDR3 totals 15 residues. CDR3 DNA: TGTGCCAGCAGTCTTAGCGGGATGGTGACAGATACGCAGTATTTT. Translating gives CASSLSGMVTDTQYF. Full variable domain (missing parts from reference TRBV2 and TRBJ2-3): EPEVTQTPSHQVTQMGQEVILRCVPISNHLYFYWYRQILGQKVEFLVSFYNNEISEKSEIFDDQFSVERPDGSNFTLKIRSTKLEDSAMYFCASSLSGMVTDTQYFGPGTRLTVL.

This clone has a single count. The chain employs TRBV6-1 and TRBJ1-4, with D hard to call. Germline V gene sequence: CDR1 MNHNS, CDR2 SASEGT. V shed 3 bases and J shed 3 bases, with 11 bases lying between them. The CDR3 totals 15 residues. The CDR3: CASSDPRTANEKLFF. Here the CDR3 DNA reads TGTGCCAGCAGTGACCCCCGCACAGCTAATGAAAAACTGTTTTTT.

This chain's CDR3 is CASSSGQGRAGEQYF. The CDR3, as DNA: TGTGCCAGCTCATCAGGACAGGGGAGGGCGGGTGAGCAGTACTTC. The rearrangement links TRBV18 to TRBJ2-7, with 9 bases that match TRBD1. The CDR3 length is 15 residues. V trimming: 5 bases; J trimming: 7 bases; junction bases outside the gene matches: 12. Germline V CDR1 and CDR2: KGHSH, LQKENI.

V gene TRBV10-3 combines with J gene TRBJ2-7; 12 positions agree with TRBD1. There are 13 residues in the CDR3. The V gene's germline CDR1 is ENHRY and CDR2 SYGVKD. The V segment lost 10 bases and the J segment 4 bases; nucleotides outside the gene matches: 5. CDR3 region: CATGTGGMYEQYF. The CDR3, as DNA: TGTGCCACGGGGACAGGGGGCATGTACGAGCAGTACTTC.

The chain carries TRBV30 and TRBJ2-7; TRBD1 might be the D (6 bases). The CDR3 is made up of 11 amino acids. CDR1 and CDR2 from the germline V gene are GTSNPN and SVGIG (reference sequence). The V gene lost 5 bases and the J gene lost 4 bases, with 9 bases spanning the gap. CDR3 DNA: TGTGCCTGGGCACAGGGTTACGAGCAGTACTTC. Translated, it gives CAWAQGYEQYF.

In its sample, this clone was seen once. The genes are TRBV5-1 and TRBJ2-1; D gene unclear. The V gene's germline CDR1 is SGHRS and CDR2 YFSETQ. The CDR3 is 11 amino acids. Trimming left V 3 bases short and J 6 bases short, with 4 bases between. This chain's CDR3 is CASSSPNEQFF. The CDR3 DNA follows: TGCGCCAGCAGCTCTCCCAATGAGCAGTTCTTC. The full variable domain, in which reference TRBV5-1 and TRBJ2-1 provide the parts outside the CDR3, is KAGVTQTPRYLIKTRGQQVTLSCSPISGHRSVSWYQQTPGQGLQFLFEYFSETQRNKGNFPGRFSGRQFSNSRSEMNVSTLELGDSALYLCASSSPNEQFFGPGTRLTVL.

The chain is built from TRBV30 and TRBJ2-1, with 9 bases that match TRBD1. V lost 4 bases, J lost 8 bases, and 12 bases stayed unmatched. CDR3 size: 15 residues. The V gene's germline CDR1 is GTSNPN and CDR2 SVGIG (reference sequence). CDR3 coding DNA: TGTGCCTGGAATGGGGGACAGGGAGTAGGTGATGAGCAGTTCTTC. Its protein product is CAWNGGQGVGDEQFF.

The chain links TRBV14 to TRBJ2-7; 9 bases line up with TRBD1. CDR3 length: 16 amino acids. V dropped 4 bases and J dropped 6; count of bases not matched to a gene: 13. Per germline, CDR1 SGHDN and CDR2 FVKESK. The CDR3: CASSRKQGAFISEQYF. The CDR3 DNA reads TGTGCCAGCAGCCGGAAACAGGGGGCGTTTATCTCCGAGCAGTACTTC.

CDR3 amino acids: CASSLFLTGENSPLHF. CDR3 bases: TGTGCCAGCAGCTTATTTTTGACAGGGGAGAATTCACCCCTCCACTTT. V gene TRBV11-2 combines with J gene TRBJ1-6, with 8 bases lining up with TRBD1. This CDR3 comprises 16 residues. Unmatched junction bases numbered 7, after V lost 2 bases and J lost 7 bases. Per germline, CDR1 SGHAT and CDR2 FQNNGV.

The chain has TRBV5-1 and TRBJ2-5; D may be TRBD1 (6 bases). Germline-derived CDR1 and CDR2 are SGHRS and YFSETQ. The CDR3 length is 15 residues. Trimming took 4 bases from V and 2 from J, leaving 15 bases between them. The CDR3 nucleotides are TGCGCCAGCAGCCTATTAGCGAGGGGGCAAGAGACCCAGTACTTC. Translation gives CASSLLARGQETQYF.

The chain recombines TRBV2 with TRBJ1-1; perhaps TRBD1 as D (6 bases). Germline CDR1 is SNHLY and CDR2 is FYNNEI. The germline V and J ends were trimmed by 8 bases and 0 bases, with 22 bases remaining between them. The length of the CDR3 is 17 residues. The CDR3 DNA reads as TGTGCCAGCCTCCACGGGGGGGGCCTTTCCATGAACACTGAAGCTTTCTTT. Amino acids: CASLHGGGLSMNTEAFF. Filled out from reference TRBV2 and TRBJ1-1, the complete variable domain reads EPEVTQTPSHQVTQMGQEVILRCVPISNHLYFYWYRQILGQKVEFLVSFYNNEISEKSEIFDDQFSVERPDGSNFTLKIRSTKLEDSAMYFCASLHGGGLSMNTEAFFGQGTRLTVV.

The chain couples TRBV25-1 to TRBJ2-3, with 11 bases matching TRBD1. The CDR3 has 14 residues. V was pared by 4 bases and J by 4 bases, with 1 base of the junction left unmatched. Germline lookup yields CDR1 MGHDK and CDR2 SYGVNS. This CDR3 is CASSGGQGADTQYF. The CDR3 DNA reads as TGTGCCAGCAGTGGGGGACAGGGGGCAGATACGCAGTATTTT.

This clone appeared once. The chain uses TRBV18 and TRBJ2-1; possible D gene TRBD1, 5 bases. Germline V lookup: CDR1 KGHSH, CDR2 LQKENI. The ends were cut back, 3 bases at V and 2 bases at J, with 11 bases in the middle. The CDR3 runs 15 residues. This CDR3 reads CASSPLGVPYNEQFF. Written as DNA, the CDR3 is TGTGCCAGCTCACCTTTAGGGGTTCCCTACAATGAGCAGTTCTTC.

The chain links TRBV5-3 to TRBJ2-1, with 13 positions matching TRBD2. TRBV5-3 belongs to the ORF category, with a function that is uncertain. The V segment lost 4 bases and the J segment 3 bases; nucleotides outside the gene matches: 4. The CDR3 runs to 16 residues. The CDR3 sequence is CARSEGLAGFYNEQFF. As DNA, the CDR3 is TGTGCCAGAAGCGAGGGACTAGCGGGGTTCTACAATGAGCAGTTCTTC.

V and J are TRBV14 and TRBJ2-1; TRBD2 agrees at 8 bases. CDR3 size: 15 residues. Germline V gene lookup returns CDR1 SGHDN and CDR2 FVKESK. J was trimmed by 0 bases and V by 4 bases; bases with no gene match: 2. CDR3 DNA sequence: TGTGCCAGCAGCCGGGGGACTAGCTCCTACAATGAGCAGTTCTTC. Residues: CASSRGTSSYNEQFF. The full variable domain, completed using reference TRBV14 and TRBJ2-1, is EAGVTQFPSHSVIEKGQTVTLRCDPISGHDNLYWYRRVMGKEIKFLLHFVKESKQDESGMPNNRFLAERTGGTYSTLKVQPAELEDSGVYFCASSRGTSSYNEQFFGPGTRLTVL.

The chain recombines TRBV5-4 with TRBJ2-3, with 10 nucleotides matching TRBD2. The trim removed 0 bases at V and 2 bases at J, leaving 3 bases unmatched. Germline loops: CDR1 SGHNT, CDR2 YYREEE (reference sequence). The CDR3 loop spans 16 amino acids. CDR3 protein: CASSLDLAGATDTQYF. The CDR3 DNA sequence: TGTGCCAGCAGCTTGGATCTAGCGGGAGCCACAGATACGCAGTATTTT.

This clone was seen a few times. This chain joins TRBV30 and TRBJ2-2; D not resolved. This CDR3 is 13 amino acids long. In germline, CDR1 is GTSNPN, CDR2 SVGIG (reference sequence). V was cut by 4 bases and J by 6 bases, with 12 bases left in between. As DNA, the CDR3 is TGTGCCTGGACCTCCGGTGGTTCCGGGGAGCTGTTTTTT. Translation: CAWTSGGSGELFF.

The chain is built from TRBV28 and TRBJ2-7; 7 nucleotides line up with TRBD2. The trim removed 5 bases at V and 5 bases at J, leaving 12 bases unmatched. Germline V gene lookup returns CDR1 MDHEN and CDR2 SYDVKM. This CDR3 region has 15 residues. The CDR3, as DNA: TGTGCCAGCAGTCTCGCCGGGACTAAGATCGACGAGCAGTACTTC. Encoded protein: CASSLAGTKIDEQYF.

The chain combines TRBV4-1 with TRBJ1-4; D not resolved. There are 14 residues in the CDR3. With 3 bases removed from V and 8 bases from J, the gap between germline ends came to 13 bases. Germline V lookup: CDR1 MGHRA, CDR2 YSYEKL. Here the CDR3 reads CASSHPGLGEKLFF. CDR3 nucleotide sequence: TGCGCCAGCAGCCACCCCGGACTTGGGGAAAAACTGTTTTTT.

This chain joins TRBV19 and TRBJ1-3, with D maybe TRBD1 (5 bases). This CDR3 is 13 amino acids long. With 7 bases removed from V and 8 bases from J, the gap between germline ends came to 15 bases. Germline lookup yields CDR1 LNHDA and CDR2 SQIVND (reference sequence). The DNA for the CDR3 is TGTGCCAGTAATGCCGGGACTCCTGACACCATATATTTT. It is translated as CASNAGTPDTIYF.

The chain recombines TRBV10-2 with TRBJ2-1; no clear D gene. In germline, CDR1 is WSHSY, CDR2 SAAADI. The CDR3 consists of 12 residues. Deletions cut 7 bases from V and 8 bases from J, with 12 bases between. CDR3 loop: CASTVSADEQFF. As DNA, the CDR3 is TGCGCCAGCACTGTGAGTGCGGATGAGCAGTTCTTC.